The next 30 T cell receptor beta chains were all read from a single sample in a study of blood T cell repertoires in COVID-19. Produced via immunoSEQ multiplex PCR; TCRdb's table is partial and in-frame only. The sample lists about 93,000 clones; around nine tenths were seen once. Sequencing was done on a sample of peripheral blood. These receptors were taken from a man aged 50 or older with acute or convalescent COVID-19.

The genes are TRBV2 and TRBJ1-6; 8 bases are shared with TRBD1. Trimming took 6 bases from V and 2 from J; bases not matched to a gene: 9. The CDR3 length is 17 residues. Germline loops: CDR1 SNHLY, CDR2 FYNNEI. CDR3: CASSRDRDRPYNSPLHF. CDR3 DNA: TGTGCCAGCAGCCGAGACCGGGACAGGCCCTATAATTCACCCCTCCACTTT. Together with reference TRBV2 and TRBJ1-6, the CDR3 gives the full variable domain: EPEVTQTPSHQVTQMGQEVILRCVPISNHLYFYWYRQILGQKVEFLVSFYNNEISEKSEIFDDQFSVERPDGSNFTLKIRSTKLEDSAMYFCASSRDRDRPYNSPLHFGNGTRLTVT.

The chain combines TRBV18 with TRBJ2-7; the match to TRBD1 covers 8 bases. The CDR3 has 13 residues. The germline V gene has CDR1 KGHSH and CDR2 LQKENI. The V segment lost 5 bases and the J segment 4 bases; nucleotides outside the gene matches: 4. The CDR3 region has the DNA TGTGCCAGCTCAGCGGGACAGGATTACGAGCAGTACGTC. Protein product: CASSAGQDYEQYV.

The chain is built from TRBV3-1 (or the pseudogene TRBV3-2) and TRBJ2-1; TRBD2 matches 15 bases. The trim removed 4 bases at V and 8 bases at J, leaving 3 bases unmatched. In germline, CDR1 is LGHDT, CDR2 YNNKEL (reference sequence). This CDR3 region has 15 residues. CDR3 in DNA: TGTGCCAGCAGCCCACGGACTAGCGGGAGGGATGAGCAGTTCTTC. Translated: CASSPRTSGRDEQFF.

Comment on this clone: At one of its ends the junction is not consistent with the germline gene, which may arise from a read error. The DNA of the CDR3 is TGTGCCAGCAGTAACTCAACGGGATTCGGCTTT. It codes for CASSNSTGFGF. The chain recombines TRBV28 with TRBJ1-1; D ambiguous. In germline, CDR1 is MDHEN, CDR2 SYDVKM. This CDR3 is built from 11 residues.

This chain links TRBV19 with TRBJ2-2; TRBD1 is a possible D gene (6 bases). The CDR3 has 15 residues. Deletions cut 5 bases from V and 1 base from J, with 11 bases between. The germline gives CDR1 LNHDA, CDR2 SQIVND (reference sequence). In DNA form, the CDR3 reads TGTGCCAGTAGTCCCTGGACAGAGAACACCGGGGAGCTGTTTTTT. Residues: CASSPWTENTGELFF.

The genes are TRBV19 and TRBJ1-1; perhaps TRBD1 as D (5 bases). V shed 5 bases and J shed 1 base, with 14 bases lying between them. The length of the CDR3 is 15 residues. Germline V gene data show CDR1 as LNHDA and CDR2 as SQIVND (reference sequence). Here the CDR3 DNA reads TGTGCCAGTAGTGACGGACAAGATTGGAACACTGAAGCTTTCTTT. Its translation is CASSDGQDWNTEAFF.

This chain connects TRBV15 to TRBJ1-2; D is possibly TRBD1 (6 bases). Germline CDR1 and CDR2: LNHNV and YYDKDF (reference sequence). CDR3 length equals 14 residues. With 0 bases removed from V and 4 bases from J, the gap between germline ends came to 9 bases. The CDR3 DNA sequence: TGTGCCACCAGCAGAGACAGGGGCTCCTATGGCTACACCTTC. Residues: CATSRDRGSYGYTF.

The chain employs TRBV7-3 and TRBJ2-5; D perhaps matches TRBD1 (6 bases). The CDR3 has 13 residues. Between the trimmed V and J ends, which lost 5 bases and 3 bases, there was a span of 10 bases. Germline CDR1 reads SGHTA; CDR2 reads FQGTGA. CDR3 region: CASSAHREETQYF. In nucleotides, the CDR3 is TGTGCCAGCAGCGCACACAGGGAAGAGACCCAGTACTTC. Together with reference TRBV7-3 and TRBJ2-5, the CDR3 gives the full variable domain: GAGVSQTPSNKVTEKGKYVELRCDPISGHTALYWYRQSLGQGPEFLIYFQGTGAADDSGLPNDRFFAVRPEGSVSTLKIQRTERGDSAVYLCASSAHREETQYFGPGTRLLVL.

The V call is TRBV5-8, the J call TRBJ1-2; unclear D gene. The length of the CDR3 is 12 residues. Deletions cut 4 bases from V and 6 bases from J, with 10 bases between. Germline values: CDR1 SGHTS, CDR2 YDEGEE. CDR3 region: CASSLRGHGYTF. The CDR3, as DNA: TGTGCCAGCAGCCTAAGAGGGCATGGCTACACCTTC.

This chain joins TRBV6-1 and TRBJ2-3, with TRBD2 matching 11 bases. Per the germline V gene, CDR1 is MNHNS and CDR2 is SASEGT. V shed 1 base and J 4 bases; nucleotides not matched to a gene: 4. The CDR3 is made up of 16 amino acids. CDR3 region: CASSEVASGRSDTQYF. As DNA, the CDR3 is TGTGCCAGCAGTGAAGTCGCTAGCGGGAGGTCAGATACGCAGTATTTT.

The genes are TRBV5-4 and TRBJ1-4; D is undetermined. Trimming pared 4 bases from V and 4 bases from J, leaving 11 bases between. The CDR3 is 14 amino acids. CDR1 is SGHNT, CDR2 YYREEE, per germline (reference sequence). The CDR3 loop reads CASSRDAFNEKLFF. DNA of the CDR3: TGTGCCAGCAGCCGCGATGCATTTAATGAAAAACTGTTTTTT.

This clone was seen a few times. The rearrangement links TRBV5-6 to TRBJ2-2, with 12 bases fitting TRBD1. CDR3 size: 18 residues. V lost 0 bases and J lost 3; bases outside the gene matches: 6. Germline lookup yields CDR1 SGHDT and CDR2 YYEEEE. CDR3 loop: CASSLAGTGGRHTGELFF. In DNA, the CDR3 is TGTGCCAGCAGCTTGGCTGGGACAGGGGGCCGACACACCGGGGAGCTGTTTTTT.

The chain links TRBV6-5 to TRBJ2-5; TRBD2 is a possible D gene (6 bases). The length of the CDR3 is 15 residues. V was shortened by 6 bases and J by 1 base, with 15 bases between the two germline ends. Germline V gene sequence: CDR1 MNHEY, CDR2 SVGAGI. CDR3 protein: CASSLPGASQETQYF. The CDR3 coding sequence is TGTGCCAGCAGCCTACCGGGAGCGAGCCAAGAGACCCAGTACTTC.

V and J are TRBV3-1 (or the pseudogene TRBV3-2) and TRBJ2-5; 13 positions agree with TRBD2. J was trimmed by 5 bases and V by 1 base; bases with no gene match: 10. Germline V CDR1 and CDR2: LGHDT, YNNKEL (reference sequence). There are 18 residues in the CDR3. As DNA, the CDR3 is TGTGCCAGCAGCCAAGGCCGGACTAGCGGGAGTCGGCAGGAGACCCAGTACTTC. It is translated as CASSQGRTSGSRQETQYF.

The chain links TRBV20-1 to TRBJ2-2; TRBD1 is a possible D gene (6 bases). V gave up 3 bases and J gave up 4 bases, with 15 bases separating them. Per germline, CDR1 DFQATT and CDR2 SNEGSKA (reference sequence). The length of the CDR3 is 15 residues. The DNA of the CDR3 is TGCAGTGCTAGTGATCTCAAGGACAGCACCGGGGAGCTGTTTTTT. This sequence encodes CSASDLKDSTGELFF.

The chain couples TRBV19 to TRBJ1-6; 9 positions agree with TRBD1. Germline values: CDR1 LNHDA, CDR2 SQIVND (reference sequence). Germline trimming cut 6 bases from V and 4 bases from J; bases unmatched to any gene: 4. CDR3 length: 15 residues. The CDR3, as DNA: TGTGCCAGTAGACACGACAGGGGGTATAATTCACCCCTCCACTTT. Protein sequence: CASRHDRGYNSPLHF.

The rearrangement joins TRBV21-1 to TRBJ1-1; the table's D call, TRBD1, has no DNA check behind it. TRBV21-1 is given as a pseudogene. This CDR3 comprises 14 residues. The CDR3 here is CASSNRSWAGKAFF. The CDR3 DNA reads as TGTGCCAGCAGCAATCGTTCGTGGGCCGGAAAAGCTTTCTTT.

The rearrangement uses TRBV7-8 and TRBJ2-5, with 8 bases fitting TRBD1. V shed 1 base and J 1 base; nucleotides not matched to a gene: 2. The CDR3 totals 15 residues. Germline loops: CDR1 SGHVS, CDR2 FQNEAQ. Written as DNA, the CDR3 is TGTGCCAGCAGCTTAGTTACAGGGGGCCAAGAGACCCAGTACTTC. As protein: CASSLVTGGQETQYF.

The chain links TRBV5-1 to TRBJ2-3, with 9 nucleotides matching TRBD2. Germline CDR1 is SGHRS and CDR2 is YFSETQ. The CDR3 is 15 amino acids. After removal of 5 bases from V and 2 bases from J, the junction contained 6 bases not matched to a gene. DNA for the CDR3: TGCGCCAGCAGTATAGCGGGGGTAGCCACAGATACGCAGTATTTT. This sequence encodes CASSIAGVATDTQYF. The entire variable domain, with the rest obtained from reference TRBV5-1 and TRBJ2-3, is as follows: KAGVTQTPRYLIKTRGQQVTLSCSPISGHRSVSWYQQTPGQGLQFLFEYFSETQRNKGNFPGRFSGRQFSNSRSEMNVSTLELGDSALYLCASSIAGVATDTQYFGPGTRLTVL.

The rearrangement links TRBV14 to TRBJ1-2, with 9 bases identical to TRBD1. Trimming took 4 bases from V and 4 from J; bases not matched to a gene: 4. CDR3 size: 14 residues. The V gene's germline CDR1 is SGHDN and CDR2 FVKESK. The CDR3 DNA follows: TGTGCCAGCAGCCGATGGGACAGGGCCTATGGCTACACCTTC. This codes for CASSRWDRAYGYTF.

The chain employs TRBV19 and TRBJ2-2, with D hard to call. Looked up from germline, CDR1 is LNHDA and CDR2 is SQIVND (reference sequence). Deletions cut 7 bases from V and 3 bases from J, with 9 bases between. CDR3 length: 13 amino acids. The CDR3 is CASTRVDTGELFF. The CDR3 nucleotides are TGTGCCAGTACCCGGGTGGACACCGGGGAGCTGTTTTTT.

V is TRBV3-1 (or the pseudogene TRBV3-2) and J is TRBJ2-7; perhaps TRBD2 as D (5 bases). V lost 1 base, J lost 3 bases, and 13 bases lay in between. This CDR3 region has 15 residues. The germline CDR1 and CDR2 sequences are LGHDT and YNNKEL (reference sequence). CDR3 in DNA: TGTGCCAGCAGCCAAGGCGGACGGACTGACTACGAGCAGTACGTC. Translated, it gives CASSQGGRTDYEQYV.

The chain combines TRBV5-1 with TRBJ2-2; 10 nucleotides align to TRBD1. CDR1 is SGHRS and CDR2 is YFSETQ in the germline V gene. Losses at the gene ends were 3 bases for V and 4 bases for J; bases not matched to a gene: 6. This CDR3 has 16 residues. In DNA form, the CDR3 reads TGCGCCAGCAGCTCATTGACAGGGGGCTCCACCGGGGAGCTGTTTTTT. Protein product: CASSSLTGGSTGELFF.

The chain recombines TRBV5-8 with TRBJ1-2, with 7 bases that match TRBD1. The length of the CDR3 is 13 residues. Germline V gene sequence: CDR1 SGHTS, CDR2 YDEGEE. Germline trimming cut 4 bases from V and 4 bases from J; bases unmatched to any gene: 4. DNA for the CDR3: TGTGCCAGCAGCCCCGGGACAGTCTATGGCTACACCTTC. Translating gives CASSPGTVYGYTF. Full variable domain (outside the CDR3, taken from reference TRBV5-8 and TRBJ1-2): EAGVTQSPTHLIKTRGQQATLRCSPISGHTSVYWYQQALGLGLQFLLWYDEGEERNRGNFPPRFSGRQFPNYSSELNVNALELEDSALYLCASSPGTVYGYTFGSGTRLTVV.

A word on this clone: This CDR3 is also generated by other DNA sequences in the sample. The V and J genes are TRBV5-1 and TRBJ2-1, with D tentatively TRBD1 (5 bases). With 0 bases removed from V and 8 bases from J, the gap between germline ends came to 6 bases. The germline V gene has CDR1 SGHRS and CDR2 YFSETQ. The CDR3 is 12 residues long. For the CDR3, the DNA is TGCGCCAGCAGCTTGGGGGGCGATGAGCAGTTCTTC. Translation: CASSLGGDEQFF.

The chain combines TRBV4-1 with TRBJ2-7; 8 nucleotides agree with TRBD2. CDR3 length: 18 residues. Per germline, CDR1 MGHRA and CDR2 YSYEKL. The trim removed 1 base at V and 3 bases at J, leaving 14 bases unmatched. As DNA, the CDR3 is TGCGCCAGCAGCCAAGCCCCTCTCCGAGCGGGGGCCCGCTACGAGCAGTACGTC. Encoded protein: CASSQAPLRAGARYEQYV.

The J gene is TRBJ1-5, the V gene TRBV19; tentative D call: TRBD1 (5 bases). V lost 5 bases to trimming and J lost 2 bases, with 10 bases between them. Germline V gives CDR1 LNHDA, CDR2 SQIVND (reference sequence). The CDR3 spans 14 residues. The CDR3 nucleotides are TGTGCCAGTAGTGGACACGATCGCAATCAGCCCCAGCATTTT. Its protein is CASSGHDRNQPQHF.

The chain joins TRBV12-2 to TRBJ2-7; the DNA was not used to check the table's D call, TRBD1. TRBV12-2 is reported as a pseudogene. The CDR3 has 14 amino acids. The CDR3 loop reads CASRHGQGEYEQYV. CDR3 sequence (DNA): TGTGCAAGTCGCCATGGACAGGGCGAGTACGAGCAGTACGTC.

This clone was seen a single time. This chain links TRBV4-3 with TRBJ2-1; D is possibly TRBD1 (6 bases). There are 16 residues in the CDR3. Germline loops: CDR1 LGHNA, CDR2 YSLEER. Trimming shortened V by 0 bases and J by 4 bases, and 13 bases separated the two germline ends. The CDR3 is CASSQDRRGTYNEQFF. CDR3 DNA sequence: TGCGCCAGCAGCCAAGATAGGCGAGGGACATACAATGAGCAGTTCTTC.

This sequence joins TRBV7-9 and TRBJ1-2; the D gene is possibly TRBD1 (5 bases). The ends were cut back, 3 bases at V and 6 bases at J, with 14 bases in the middle. The germline V gene has CDR1 SEHNR and CDR2 FQNEAQ (reference sequence). This CDR3 is built from 14 residues. The CDR3 is CASSFPLSRDGYTF. Here the CDR3 DNA reads TGTGCCAGCAGCTTCCCCCTATCCAGGGATGGCTACACCTTC.